The text below deals with one TCR beta chain. Antigen unknown. Libraries were prepared by immunoSEQ multiplex PCR; TCRdb keeps only in-frame clonotypes and omits some of them. The sample contains some 18,000 clones, 73% of which appear only once. Treatment defined: randomized to nivolumab then ipilimumab (arm A) or the reverse (arm B). The data stem from a study of sequential checkpoint blockade in melanoma. Study-wide context: Each arm's sequence ended with maintenance nivolumab. Matched biopsies came pretreatment and at week 13 for 20 to 25 patients. General study findings and limits: Patients with week-13 increases in T-cell fraction and clonality benefited about 30 times more often.

The sample consisted of tumor tissue (inferred from file names), taken from a patient given nivolumab and ipilimumab in sequence. This TCR derives from a human donor with melanoma.

CDR3 coding DNA: TGTGCTAGTGGTTTGTACGGAGAGACCCAGTACTTC. Translated: CASGLYGETQYF. This sequence joins TRBV12-5 and TRBJ2-5; D unresolved. CDR1 is LGHNT and CDR2 is FRNRAP in the germline V gene. The CDR3 runs to 12 residues. V dropped 2 bases and J dropped 4 bases, with 5 bases sitting between them.